Presented here are 18 T cell receptor beta chains from one specimen sequenced in a study of blood T cell repertoires in COVID-19. Data came from immunoSEQ multiplex PCR; TCRdb stores just in-frame clones and leaves some out. The sample lists more than 85,000 clones, roughly 92% occurring once. Sequencing input: peripheral blood. The receptors come from a man in his sixties or seventies with acute or convalescent COVID-19.

V gene TRBV2 combines with J gene TRBJ2-7; D unresolved. Germline V lookup: CDR1 SNHLY, CDR2 FYNNEI. The CDR3 extends over 10 amino acids. V lost 6 bases, J lost 3 bases, and 3 bases lay in between. The DNA for the CDR3 is TGTGCCAGCAGGTACTACGAGCAGTACTTC. Residues: CASRYYEQYF.

The V call is TRBV27, the J call TRBJ1-1, with TRBD1 matching over 7 bases. The germline CDR1 and CDR2 sequences are MNHEY and SMNVEV (reference sequence). The CDR3 extends over 14 amino acids. V lost 3 bases to trimming and J lost 3 bases; unmatched junction nucleotides: 4. CDR3 region: CASSFEGAHTEAFF. The CDR3 region has the DNA TGTGCCAGCAGTTTTGAGGGGGCGCACACTGAAGCTTTCTTT.

The chain joins TRBV11-2 to TRBJ2-4, with D possibly matching TRBD2 (6 bases). Germline CDR1 SGHAT, CDR2 FQNNGV. The CDR3 has 15 residues. The ends were cut back, 4 bases at V and 0 bases at J, with 10 bases in the middle. The CDR3 DNA sequence: TGTGCCAGCAGCTACGGGGGTCTAGCCAAAAACATTCAGTACTTC. Encoded protein: CASSYGGLAKNIQYF.

This chain uses TRBV7-8 with TRBJ1-4; TRBD1 agrees at 11 bases. CDR1 SGHVS and CDR2 FQNEAQ come from the germline V gene. Trimming cost V 5 bases and J 7 bases; bases outside gene matches: 9. The CDR3 loop spans 16 amino acids. This CDR3 reads CASSERDRGGGEKLFF. Written as DNA, the CDR3 is TGTGCCAGCAGCGAGCGGGACAGGGGGGGAGGTGAAAAACTGTTTTTT.

A single count supports this clone. The V call is TRBV9, the J call TRBJ2-5; 10 bases match TRBD2. Trimming at V came to 0 bases and at J to 5 bases, leaving 7 bases not matched to a gene. CDR1 and CDR2 from the germline V gene are SGDLS and YYNGEE. The CDR3 covers 16 residues. The CDR3 region is CASSVGLAGVGETQYF. DNA for the CDR3: TGTGCCAGCAGCGTAGGGCTAGCGGGAGTTGGTGAGACCCAGTACTTC.

The V call is TRBV7-9, the J call TRBJ1-1; a possible D gene is TRBD1 (6 bases). The germline V and J ends were trimmed by 5 bases and 1 base, with 8 bases remaining between them. The CDR3 is made up of 13 amino acids. CDR1 SEHNR and CDR2 FQNEAQ come from the germline V gene (reference sequence). The CDR3 DNA follows: TGTGCCAGCAGCCTGGACAGGAACACTGAAGCTTTCTTT. Protein: CASSLDRNTEAFF. Filled out from reference TRBV7-9 and TRBJ1-1, the complete variable domain reads DTGVSQNPRHKITKRGQNVTFRCDPISEHNRLYWYRQTLGQGPEFLTYFQNEAQLEKSRLLSDRFSAERPKGSFSTLEIQRTEQGDSAMYLCASSLDRNTEAFFGQGTRLTVV.

The chain couples TRBV9 to TRBJ2-3; 7 bases map to TRBD2. V gave up 2 bases and J gave up 4 bases; unmatched junction bases: 4. Germline CDR1 is SGDLS and CDR2 is YYNGEE. The length of the CDR3 is 14 residues. The CDR3 protein is CASSVGEGADTQYF. The CDR3 bases are TGTGCCAGCAGCGTCGGGGAGGGCGCAGATACGCAGTATTTT.

This rearrangement joins TRBV18 to TRBJ1-2, with D possibly being TRBD1 (6 bases). This CDR3 comprises 13 residues. Trimming shortened V by 4 bases and J by 4 bases, and 10 bases separated the two germline ends. The V gene's germline CDR1 is KGHSH and CDR2 LQKENI. CDR3 protein: CASSQGVAYGYTF. Written as DNA, the CDR3 is TGTGCCAGCTCACAGGGGGTGGCCTATGGCTACACCTTC.

This chain joins TRBV6-2 or TRBV6-3 and TRBJ1-1; 10 bases map to TRBD1. Germline V gives CDR1 MNHEY, CDR2 SVGEGT. J was trimmed by 0 bases and V by 2 bases; bases with no gene match: 9. This CDR3 has 18 amino acids. The CDR3 protein is CASSYPRTGGLMNTEAFF. The CDR3 bases are TGTGCCAGCAGTTACCCCCGGACAGGGGGACTCATGAACACTGAAGCTTTCTTT.

CDR3 residues: CASSLQGRTSVYNEQFF. CDR3 nucleotide sequence: TGTGCCAGCAGTTTACAAGGCCGGACTAGCGTCTACAATGAGCAGTTCTTC. The J gene is TRBJ2-1, the V gene TRBV27; 9 nucleotides match TRBD2. This CDR3 spans 17 amino acids. J lost 3 bases, V lost 2 bases, and 8 bases had no gene match. The germline CDR1 and CDR2 sequences are MNHEY and SMNVEV (reference sequence).

The chain uses TRBV11-2 and TRBJ2-3; 10 nucleotides align to TRBD2. The germline V gene encodes CDR1 SGHAT and CDR2 FQNNGV. CDR3 length: 18 residues. V lost 7 bases to trimming and J lost 4 bases; unmatched junction nucleotides: 17. Here the CDR3 DNA reads TGTGCCAGCACCCTTAGGGGGGGGACTAGCGATCGGCCAGATACGCAGTATTTT. Amino acids: CASTLRGGTSDRPDTQYF.

J is TRBJ2-1 and V is TRBV14; D possibly corresponds to TRBD2 (6 bases). From germline, CDR1 is SGHDN and CDR2 FVKESK. V was cut by 5 bases and J by 12 bases, with 20 bases left in between. This CDR3 spans 14 amino acids. For the CDR3, the DNA is TGTGCCAGCAGCGACCGGGACTTCTCACCGGGGCAGTTCTTC. Translation gives CASSDRDFSPGQFF.

V is TRBV6-4 and J is TRBJ1-1, with D unclear. V was clipped by 0 bases and J by 1 base, with 6 bases between them. CDR1 and CDR2 from the germline V gene are MRHNA and SNTAGT. The length of the CDR3 is 14 residues. Here the CDR3 DNA reads TGTGCCAGCAGTGACTCTCCAGGGAACACTGAAGCTTTCTTT. Its translation is CASSDSPGNTEAFF.

This clone was seen once. The rearrangement joins TRBV9 to TRBJ1-5; 8 bases map to TRBD1. CDR3 length: 16 amino acids. Unmatched junction bases numbered 12, after V lost 4 bases and J lost 6 bases. Germline loops: CDR1 SGDLS, CDR2 YYNGEE. This CDR3 reads CASSHLPGQVGQPQHF. CDR3 DNA: TGTGCCAGCAGCCATTTACCGGGACAGGTCGGTCAGCCCCAGCATTTT.

The chain carries TRBV27 and TRBJ2-5; perhaps TRBD2 as D (6 bases). Germline V lookup: CDR1 MNHEY, CDR2 SMNVEV (reference sequence). CDR3 length equals 14 residues. Trimming left V 2 bases short and J 4 bases short, with 11 bases between. DNA for the CDR3: TGTGCCAGCAGTTTACTCACTAGCCCAGAGACCCAGTACTTC. Protein sequence: CASSLLTSPETQYF.

The chain is built from TRBV15 and TRBJ2-3, with 7 positions matching TRBD2. Germline V lookup: CDR1 LNHNV, CDR2 YYDKDF (reference sequence). The ends lost 0 bases at V and 5 bases at J; junction bases unmatched: 14. The CDR3 runs 18 residues. DNA for the CDR3: TGTGCCACCAGCAGAGATCCCTTGGGGCGGGAGAGGATAGATACGCAGTATTTT. It encodes CATSRDPLGRERIDTQYF.

J is TRBJ1-5 and V is TRBV5-1; weak D call: TRBD1 (6 bases). Germline CDR1 and CDR2: SGHRS and YFSETQ. Between the trimmed V and J ends, which lost 7 bases and 1 base, there was a span of 15 bases. There are 15 residues in the CDR3. As DNA, the CDR3 is TGCGCCAGCCGGGCAGGGGAGATGAGCAATCAGCCCCAGCATTTT. Protein sequence: CASRAGEMSNQPQHF.

This chain links TRBV6-2 or TRBV6-3 with TRBJ2-5; TRBD2 matches at 7 bases. The CDR3 is 16 amino acids. Germline trimming cut 4 bases from V and 1 base from J; bases unmatched to any gene: 9. CDR1 is MNHEY, CDR2 SVGEGT, per germline. In DNA form, the CDR3 reads TGTGCCAGCAGTTCGTTGGTGCTAGCGGTCCAAGAGACCCAGTACTTC. Amino acid sequence: CASSSLVLAVQETQYF.